This T cell receptor beta chain was sequenced for a study of cytomegalovirus exposure and HLA in healthy donors. There are a few counts of this clone. Its antigen is unidentified. The CDR3 has 15 residues. The V gene's germline CDR1 is SGHRS and CDR2 YFSETQ. With 4 bases clipped from V and 5 bases from J, the junction kept 8 bases outside the gene matches. Points from the study as a whole: Later analysis demonstrated an association between a missense DCLRE1C variant and TCR beta V- and J-gene trimming. One cluster of highly shared sequence variants probably arose as a sequencing artifact.

The PCR contained 60 Vbeta and 13 Jbeta primers. Assay used: immunoSEQ multiplex PCR; TCRdb lists only in-frame clones, some missing. The sample has about 120,000 clones, 80% seen once. The sequenced sample was PBMCs. The source is a man aged 30 to 39 in good health and CMV-seronegative. V and J are TRBV5-1 and TRBJ2-1, with TRBD1 matching 8 bases. The CDR3 here is CASSANPGQDNEQFF. CDR3 nucleotide sequence: TGCGCCAGCAGCGCGAATCCGGGACAGGACAATGAGCAGTTCTTC.